This T cell receptor (beta chain) originates from a study of T cell responses to AZD1222 COVID-19 vaccine. Notes on the study in general: Reportedly, nearly half the spike-specific TCRs target unmutated variant regions. Baseline antibody screening turned up just a handful of seropositive AZD1222 recipients. Donors skewed white British and female; clonal diversity was possibly underestimated.

Clones were read by immunoSEQ multiplex PCR, and TCRdb kept only the in-frame ones, dropping some. The repertoire consists of roughly 96,000 clones, with roughly 90% occurring once and the leading ten covering about an eighth. Both about-4-week and about-12-week second-dose recipients were combined. In the case of this clone: Its antigen is as yet unknown.

CDR3 length: 14 amino acids. Trimming removed 3 bases from V and 3 bases from J; junction bases left unmatched: 3. Per germline, CDR1 MRHNA and CDR2 SNTAGT. The TCR was taken from an adult who received the AZD1222 COVID-19 vaccine. V usage is TRBV6-4 and J usage is TRBJ2-3; 7 nucleotides match TRBD1. The specimen comprised peripheral blood, sampled 28 days after the second AZD1222 dose. The CDR3 nucleotides read TGTGCCAGCAGTGAACAGGGGCAAACAGATACGCAGTATTTT. Encoded protein: CASSEQGQTDTQYF.